This T cell receptor (beta chain) was captured by sequencing in a study of regulatory T cells in long-lasting Graves disease. V lost 0 bases, J lost 7 bases, and 4 bases lay in between. CDR1 and CDR2 (germline): MNHEY, SVGEGT. This CDR3 is built from 12 residues. Library construction for TCR beta used iRepertoire HTBI primers and Arm-PCR of CDR3 regions. TCRdb called the multiplex PCR reads again in MiXCR, with one record for every CDR3 protein. In the table there are approximately 270,000 distinct CDR3 sequences, 15% to 20% of which are singletons. Time point specified: newly diagnosed GD, antithyroid drugs for less than 3 months. Following extraction of RNA from PBMCs, that RNA was used to make the TCR library. This clonotype was recorded a few times. Another study also made use of these data, one on T cells in Graves' hyperthyroidism and ophthalmopathy.

The gene calls are TRBV6-2 or TRBV6-3 and TRBJ1-5, with D hard to call. This receptor was identified in a woman aged 25 to 39 with Graves disease. Here the sequenced sample was peripheral blood mononuclear cells (PBMCs), taken at new diagnosis, from a patient treated with antithyroid drugs. The CDR3 sequence: CASSYSGQPQHF. The CDR3 coding sequence is TGTGCCAGCAGTTACTCCGGACAGCCCCAGCATTTT.